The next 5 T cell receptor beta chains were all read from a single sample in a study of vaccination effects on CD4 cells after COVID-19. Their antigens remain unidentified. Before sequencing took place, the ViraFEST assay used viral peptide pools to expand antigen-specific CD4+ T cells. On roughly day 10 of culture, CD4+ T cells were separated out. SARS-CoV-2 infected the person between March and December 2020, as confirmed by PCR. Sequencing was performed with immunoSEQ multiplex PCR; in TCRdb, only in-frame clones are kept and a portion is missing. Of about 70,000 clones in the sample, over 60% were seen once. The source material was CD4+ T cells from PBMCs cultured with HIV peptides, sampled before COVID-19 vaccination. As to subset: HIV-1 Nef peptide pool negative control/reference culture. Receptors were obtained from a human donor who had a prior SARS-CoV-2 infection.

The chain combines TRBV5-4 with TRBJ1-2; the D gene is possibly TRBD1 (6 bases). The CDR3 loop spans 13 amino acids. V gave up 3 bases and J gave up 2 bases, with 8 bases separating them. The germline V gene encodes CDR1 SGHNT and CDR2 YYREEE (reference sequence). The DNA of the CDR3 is TGTGCCAGCAGCTCCACAGGGAACTATGGCTACACCTTC. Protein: CASSSTGNYGYTF.

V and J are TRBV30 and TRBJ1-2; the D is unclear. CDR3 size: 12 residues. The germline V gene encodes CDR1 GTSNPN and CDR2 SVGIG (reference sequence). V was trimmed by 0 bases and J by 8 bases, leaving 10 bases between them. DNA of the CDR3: TGTGCCTGGAGTGTTTCGCGGAGGGGCTACACCTTC. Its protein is CAWSVSRRGYTF.

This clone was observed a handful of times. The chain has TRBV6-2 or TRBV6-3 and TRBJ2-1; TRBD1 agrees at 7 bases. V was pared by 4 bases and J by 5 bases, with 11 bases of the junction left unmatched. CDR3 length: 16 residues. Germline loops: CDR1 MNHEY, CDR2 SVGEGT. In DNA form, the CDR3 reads TGTGCCAGCAGTTCGTCGATAGGACAGGACCACAATGAGCAGTTCTTC. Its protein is CASSSSIGQDHNEQFF.

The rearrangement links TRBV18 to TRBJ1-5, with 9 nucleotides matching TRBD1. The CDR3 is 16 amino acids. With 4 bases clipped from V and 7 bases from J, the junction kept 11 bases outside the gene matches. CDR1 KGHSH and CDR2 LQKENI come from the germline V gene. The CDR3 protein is CASSQQGATLSQPQHF. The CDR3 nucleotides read TGTGCCAGCTCACAACAGGGGGCGACCCTCTCCCAGCCCCAGCATTTT.

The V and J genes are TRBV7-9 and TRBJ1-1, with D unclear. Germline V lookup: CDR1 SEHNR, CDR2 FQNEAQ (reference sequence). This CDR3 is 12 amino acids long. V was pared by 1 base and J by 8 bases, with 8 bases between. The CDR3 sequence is CASSLGQDEAFF. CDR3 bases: TGTGCCAGCAGCTTAGGGCAGGACGAAGCTTTCTTT.